This T cell receptor beta chain was obtained from a study of OX40 agonist ivuxolimab in advanced cancers. The study's findings and limits: Low normalized T-cell clonal expansion was also seen in some nonresponders. On average, CD8+ T cells had more expanded clones than CD4+.

V gave up 1 base and J gave up 5 bases, with 12 bases separating them. The germline V gene has CDR1 SEHNR and CDR2 FQNEAQ (reference sequence). The CDR3 loop spans 15 amino acids. This clone appeared once. Antigen: not known. Libraries were prepared by immunoSEQ multiplex PCR; TCRdb keeps only in-frame clonotypes and omits some of them. The sample holds about 60,000 clones, roughly nine tenths seen once. This chain links TRBV7-9 with TRBJ1-5; D is possibly TRBD1 (5 bases). The specimen comprised CD4+ or CD8+ T cells sorted from blood, sampled in a trial of the OX40 agonist ivuxolimab. The receptor comes from an adult with an advanced solid tumor such as melanoma, head and neck, liver or kidney cancer. CDR3 nucleotide sequence: TGTGCCAGCAGCTTAGGGTCAGGGCGAGATCAGCCCCAGCATTTT. Its protein product is CASSLGSGRDQPQHF. The full variable domain, completed using reference TRBV7-9 and TRBJ1-5, is DTGVSQNPRHKITKRGQNVTFRCDPISEHNRLYWYRQTLGQGPEFLTYFQNEAQLEKSRLLSDRFSAERPKGSFSTLEIQRTEQGDSAMYLCASSLGSGRDQPQHFGDGTRLSIL.